The sequence of this T cell receptor (beta chain) was determined in a study of blood T cell repertoires in COVID-19. After removal of 8 bases from V and 2 bases from J, the junction contained 9 bases not matched to a gene. The germline CDR1 and CDR2 sequences are MGHRA and YSYEKL. The CDR3 covers 16 residues. Authors' data handling: From reference gene primer amplification, estimates of nucleated cell counts were derived. Repertoires were generated with immunoSEQ multiplex PCR, while TCRdb's copy carries only in-frame clones and drops some. D and trimming were read from the DNA, whereas the V and J calls and clone size are those reported in that table. The data hold 55,000 or so clones, with 80% observed a single time. The Seattle patients joined while their infection was active and were tracked longitudinally afterward.

V usage is TRBV4-1 and J usage is TRBJ2-2; 9 nucleotides match TRBD2. Sequencing was carried out using peripheral blood. The receptor's source is a young man with COVID-19, enrolled during active disease. Written as DNA, the CDR3 is TGCGCCAGCGGGTTTGCTAGCGGGATTAACACCGGGGAGCTGTTTTTT. As protein: CASGFASGINTGELFF.